Included here is one T cell receptor (beta chain) sequence, with context. Its antigen is unknown. The source of the sample is a study of molecular identifiers for immune sequencing clone quantification. The germline V gene has CDR1 DFQATT and CDR2 SNEGSKA (reference sequence). V shed 4 bases and J shed 0 bases, with 9 bases lying between them. This CDR3 is 14 amino acids long. Overall study results and limits: Effector cells had over 99% of their molecules in clones above 20 RNA copies, while naive cells had under 1%.

TCRdb reanalysed the PCR reads using MiXCR and keeps one entry per CDR3 protein. The table records under 600,000 distinct CDR3 sequences, roughly 23% of them present only once. Sequences were obtained from naive CD8+ T cells from blood, with Jurkat cell RNA spiked in. Stated subset: FACS-sorted CD8+CD4-CCR7+CD45RA+ naive T cells. The origin of this receptor is a human donor in good health. Some libraries in this study had Jurkat cell RNA spiked in. The V call is TRBV20-1, the J call TRBJ1-4, with a tentative D call TRBD1 (6 bases). CDR3 DNA: TGCAGTGCTACCCACAGGGCAACTAATGAAAAACTGTTTTTT. It yields the protein CSATHRATNEKLFF.